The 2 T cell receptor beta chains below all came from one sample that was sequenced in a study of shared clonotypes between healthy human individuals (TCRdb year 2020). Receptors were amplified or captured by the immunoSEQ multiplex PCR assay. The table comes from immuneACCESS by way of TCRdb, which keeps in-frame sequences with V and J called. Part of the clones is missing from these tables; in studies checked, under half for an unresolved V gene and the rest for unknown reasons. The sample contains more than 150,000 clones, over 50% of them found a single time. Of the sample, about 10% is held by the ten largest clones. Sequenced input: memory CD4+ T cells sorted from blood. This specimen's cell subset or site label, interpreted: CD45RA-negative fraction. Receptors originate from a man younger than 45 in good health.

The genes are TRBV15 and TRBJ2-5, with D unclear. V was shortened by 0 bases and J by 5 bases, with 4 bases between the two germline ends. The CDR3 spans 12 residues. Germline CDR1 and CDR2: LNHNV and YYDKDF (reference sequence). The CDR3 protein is CATSRDSETQYF. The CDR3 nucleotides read TGTGCCACCAGCAGAGATTCGGAGACCCAGTACTTC.

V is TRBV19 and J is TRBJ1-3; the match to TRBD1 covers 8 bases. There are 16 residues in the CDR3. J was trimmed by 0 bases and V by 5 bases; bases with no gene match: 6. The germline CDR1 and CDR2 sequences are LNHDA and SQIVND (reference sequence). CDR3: CASSATGARSGNTIYF. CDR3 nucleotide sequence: TGTGCCAGTAGTGCGACAGGGGCTCGCTCTGGAAACACCATATATTTT.